This T cell receptor (beta chain) was captured by sequencing in a study of blood T cell repertoires in COVID-19. The wider study: There were acute and convalescent COVID-19 samples, and they came from the United States, Italy and Spain. In each case, the material was cDNA or gDNA derived from T cells, B-cell-depleted T cells, or PBMCs.

The CDR3 runs 14 residues. The V gene's germline CDR1 is MNHEY and CDR2 SMNVEV (reference sequence). J gave up 7 bases and V 6 bases, and 9 bases lay outside the gene matches. Authors' methods: Amplified reference gene primers provided the basis for estimating nucleated cell counts. The assay was immunoSEQ multiplex PCR, and TCRdb's table has in-frame clones only and misses some. The DNA gave D and trimming, while V, J and clone size come from that table. The data hold 300,000 to 350,000 clones, with about 90% observed a single time. Seattle's cohort entered during active infection and was followed longitudinally.

Sequences were obtained from peripheral blood. This sequence originates from a woman in her thirties with COVID-19, enrolled during active disease. This chain uses TRBV27 with TRBJ1-5, with 7 bases fitting TRBD1. CDR3 region: CASSRQGKHQPQHF. The CDR3 bases are TGTGCCAGCAGCAGACAGGGCAAGCACCAGCCCCAGCATTTT.